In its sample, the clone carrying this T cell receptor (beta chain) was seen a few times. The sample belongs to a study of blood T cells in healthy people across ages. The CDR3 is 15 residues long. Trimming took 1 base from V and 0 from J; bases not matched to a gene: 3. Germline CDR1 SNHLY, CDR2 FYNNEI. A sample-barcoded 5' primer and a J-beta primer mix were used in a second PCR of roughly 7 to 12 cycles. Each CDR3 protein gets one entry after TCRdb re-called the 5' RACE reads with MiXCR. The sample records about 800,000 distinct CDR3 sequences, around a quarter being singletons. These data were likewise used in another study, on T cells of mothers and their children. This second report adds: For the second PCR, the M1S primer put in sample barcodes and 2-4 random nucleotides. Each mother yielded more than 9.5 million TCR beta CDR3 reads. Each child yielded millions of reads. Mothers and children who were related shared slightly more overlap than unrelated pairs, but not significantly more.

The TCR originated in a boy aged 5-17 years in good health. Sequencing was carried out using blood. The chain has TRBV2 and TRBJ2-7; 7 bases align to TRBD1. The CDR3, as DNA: TGTGCCAGCAGTGAAGAGGACAGGAGCTCCTACGAGCAGTACTTC. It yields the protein CASSEEDRSSYEQYF.